A selection of T cell receptor beta chains follows, all from one sample in a study of PD-1 blockade in classical Hodgkin lymphoma. Here immunoSEQ multiplex PCR was the method, and the copy in TCRdb shows in-frame clones only, minus some. This table holds roughly 96,000 clones, roughly nine tenths found once. This material consisted of peripheral blood mononuclear cells (PBMCs), taken before the second cycle of nivolumab. The receptors come from a human donor with classical Hodgkin lymphoma. Both conserved end residues are part of each CDR3. Fields, in order: D gene, J gene, clone size, V gene, CDR3 DNA, CDR3 protein. A D gene is named only where the DNA matches it firmly. A clone size is listed for some rows: how often the clone was seen (once, few, many), or a class if it is expanded.

D gene: TRBD1
J gene: TRBJ2-1
clone size: -
V gene: TRBV19
CDR3 DNA: TGTGCCAGTAGTATGGATCTTCCCGGGACAGGGTTCAATGAGCAGTTCTTC
CDR3 protein: CASSMDLPGTGFNEQFF

D gene: TRBD1
J gene: TRBJ2-1
clone size: -
V gene: TRBV7-6
CDR3 DNA: TGTGCCAGCAGCAAAACCGGGACAGGATACAATGAGCAGTTCTTC
CDR3 protein: CASSKTGTGYNEQFF

D gene: -
J gene: TRBJ1-1
clone size: -
V gene: TRBV5-4
CDR3 DNA: TGTGCCAGCAGCTGGGGCGGTCAGGAGTTTGAAGCTTTCTTT
CDR3 protein: CASSWGGQEFEAFF

D gene: -
J gene: TRBJ2-5
clone size: -
V gene: TRBV5-5
CDR3 DNA: TGTGCCAGCAGCTTGGAACCGCTTGTCGGAGAGACCCAGTACTTC
CDR3 protein: CASSLEPLVGETQYF

D gene: -
J gene: TRBJ2-7
clone size: -
V gene: TRBV30
CDR3 DNA: TGTGCCTGGAATCTCGGGACTCTAAAAAGCTCCTACGAGCAGTACTTC
CDR3 protein: CAWNLGTLKSSYEQYF

D gene: -
J gene: TRBJ1-2
clone size: -
V gene: TRBV28
CDR3 DNA: TGTGCCAGCTCCCTAGCCGAGACCATCCTTAACTATGGCTACACCTTC
CDR3 protein: CASSLAETILNYGYTF

D gene: TRBD1
J gene: TRBJ1-2
clone size: -
V gene: TRBV5-6
CDR3 DNA: TGTGCCAGCAGCTTAAGGACAGGAAGGAACTATGGCTACACCTTC
CDR3 protein: CASSLRTGRNYGYTF

D gene: -
J gene: TRBJ1-1
clone size: -
V gene: TRBV11-3
CDR3 DNA: TGTGCCAGCAGCTTAGGTACAGCGAACACTGAAGCTTTCTTT
CDR3 protein: CASSLGTANTEAFF

D gene: TRBD1
J gene: TRBJ2-5
clone size: once
V gene: TRBV11-2
CDR3 DNA: TGTGCCAGCAGCTTAGGGACAGGGTTGGAGACCCAGTACTTC
CDR3 protein: CASSLGTGLETQYF

D gene: -
J gene: TRBJ1-1
clone size: -
V gene: TRBV19
CDR3 DNA: TGTGCCAGTAGTAGTCTTAATTGGGGCGACGACACTGAAGCTTTCTTT
CDR3 protein: CASSSLNWGDDTEAFF